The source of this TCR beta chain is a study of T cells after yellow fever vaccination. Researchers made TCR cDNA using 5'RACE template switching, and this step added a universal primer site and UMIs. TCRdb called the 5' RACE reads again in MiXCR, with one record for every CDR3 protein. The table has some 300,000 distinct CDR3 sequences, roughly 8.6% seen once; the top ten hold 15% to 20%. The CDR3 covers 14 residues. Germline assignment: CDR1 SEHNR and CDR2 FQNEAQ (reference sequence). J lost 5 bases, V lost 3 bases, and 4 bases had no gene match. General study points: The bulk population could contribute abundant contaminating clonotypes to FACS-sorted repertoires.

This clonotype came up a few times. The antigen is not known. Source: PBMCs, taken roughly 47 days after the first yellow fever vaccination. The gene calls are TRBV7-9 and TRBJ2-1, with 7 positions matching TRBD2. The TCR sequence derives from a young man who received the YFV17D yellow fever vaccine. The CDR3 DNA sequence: TGTGCCAGCAGCTTGACTAGCCGCCACAATGAGCAGTTCTTC. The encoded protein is CASSLTSRHNEQFF.